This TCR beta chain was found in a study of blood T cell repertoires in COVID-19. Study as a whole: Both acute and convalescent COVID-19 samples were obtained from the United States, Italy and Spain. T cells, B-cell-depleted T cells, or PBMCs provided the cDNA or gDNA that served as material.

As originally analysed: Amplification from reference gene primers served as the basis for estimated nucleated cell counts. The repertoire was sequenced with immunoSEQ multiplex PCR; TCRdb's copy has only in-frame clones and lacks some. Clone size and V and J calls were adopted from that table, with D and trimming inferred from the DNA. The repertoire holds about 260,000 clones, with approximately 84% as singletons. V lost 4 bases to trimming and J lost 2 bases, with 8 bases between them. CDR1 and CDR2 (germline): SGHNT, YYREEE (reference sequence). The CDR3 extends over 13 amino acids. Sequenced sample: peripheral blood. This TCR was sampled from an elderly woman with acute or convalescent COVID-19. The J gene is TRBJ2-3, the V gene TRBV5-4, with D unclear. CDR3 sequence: CASSIPNTDTQYF. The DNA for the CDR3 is TGTGCCAGCAGCATCCCTAACACAGATACGCAGTATTTT.